This T cell receptor beta chain originates from a study of T cell repertoires in cytomegalovirus infection. Trimming removed 3 bases at V and 10 bases at J, with 13 bases between. Germline CDR1 and CDR2: MNHEY and SMNVEV (reference sequence). The CDR3 is 13 residues long. Study-wide results and limits: HLA-C-restricted CMV-specific TCR beta clonotypes prevailed in the ex vivo response.

Via MiXCR, TCRdb re-called the reads, giving one row per CDR3 protein. The data show about 480,000 distinct CDR3 sequences, around 30% seen once. Note on this clonotype: Its antigen is undetermined.

The sample in question was cultured PBMCs, obtained from culture after CMV antigen stimulation. V usage is TRBV27 and J usage is TRBJ2-1; a weak D match, TRBD1 (5 bases). This receptor was identified in a human donor in good health (CMV status not recorded). Some clones in this sample may be carry-over from other donors' samples. This CDR3 reads CASSFFSRQEQFF. CDR3 DNA sequence: TGTGCCAGCAGTTTCTTCTCTAGACAGGAGCAGTTCTTC.